This T cell receptor (beta chain) was recorded in a study of human T cells and chemical hapten exposure. Time point defined: healthy volunteer bleed at 2 weeks. Total RNA was isolated from unfractionated whole blood. This clonotype was observed a handful of times. Its target is not known. Study results and limitations: No change in TCRs above 1 in 1000 frequency was produced by DPC sensitization.

The study used a library that attached unique molecular identifiers to individual cDNA molecules. From the RACE reads, TCRdb called clonotypes with MiXCR, one entry per CDR3 protein. The sample has roughly 46,000 distinct CDR3 sequences; 4.4% are singletons. Germline-derived CDR1 and CDR2 are MDHEN and SYDVKM. The CDR3 has 15 residues. Trimming stripped 5 bases from V and 4 bases from J, with 15 bases between. The sequence was obtained from a human donor in good health. Some clones in this sample may be carry-over from other donors' samples. Source material: whole blood. The chain links TRBV28 to TRBJ1-3; TRBD1 might be the D (5 bases). The CDR3 sequence: CASSPLGTTGNTIYF. The CDR3 DNA is TGTGCCAGCAGTCCCCTGGGGACCACCGGAAACACCATATATTTT.